This TCR beta chain was recovered during a study of cytomegalovirus exposure and HLA in healthy donors. Study-level findings and limits: Researchers counted around 160 TCR beta chains as cytomegalovirus-associated.

The CDR3 extends over 16 amino acids. Per the germline V gene, CDR1 is KGHSH and CDR2 is LQKENI. V gave up 0 bases and J gave up 6 bases, with 18 bases separating them. With regard to this clone: The antigen remains unidentified.

Measured with immunoSEQ multiplex PCR; TCRdb has only the in-frame clones, and not every one. The sample shows about 130,000 clones, roughly nine tenths of them seen only once. Sequenced input: PBMCs. This TCR was recovered from a woman between 18 and 29 years old in good health and CMV-seropositive. This sequence joins TRBV18 and TRBJ2-7; D unresolved. CDR3 protein: CASSPPHMYVLSEQYF. CDR3 nucleotides: TGTGCCAGCTCACCACCTCACATGTACGTCCTCTCCGAGCAGTACTTC.